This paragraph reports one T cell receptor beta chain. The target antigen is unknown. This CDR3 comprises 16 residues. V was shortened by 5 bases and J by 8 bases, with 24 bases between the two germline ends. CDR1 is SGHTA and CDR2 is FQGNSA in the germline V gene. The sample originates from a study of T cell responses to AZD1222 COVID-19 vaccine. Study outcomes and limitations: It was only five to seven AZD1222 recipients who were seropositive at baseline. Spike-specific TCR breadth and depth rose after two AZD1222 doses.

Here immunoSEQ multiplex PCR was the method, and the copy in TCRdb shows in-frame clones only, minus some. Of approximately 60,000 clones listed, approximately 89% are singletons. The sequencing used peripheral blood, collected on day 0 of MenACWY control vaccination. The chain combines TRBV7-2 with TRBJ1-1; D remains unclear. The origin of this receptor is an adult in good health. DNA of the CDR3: TGTGCCAGCAGCGCCGGACCCTACGGCCGGCCATCCGAAGCTTTCTTT. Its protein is CASSAGPYGRPSEAFF.